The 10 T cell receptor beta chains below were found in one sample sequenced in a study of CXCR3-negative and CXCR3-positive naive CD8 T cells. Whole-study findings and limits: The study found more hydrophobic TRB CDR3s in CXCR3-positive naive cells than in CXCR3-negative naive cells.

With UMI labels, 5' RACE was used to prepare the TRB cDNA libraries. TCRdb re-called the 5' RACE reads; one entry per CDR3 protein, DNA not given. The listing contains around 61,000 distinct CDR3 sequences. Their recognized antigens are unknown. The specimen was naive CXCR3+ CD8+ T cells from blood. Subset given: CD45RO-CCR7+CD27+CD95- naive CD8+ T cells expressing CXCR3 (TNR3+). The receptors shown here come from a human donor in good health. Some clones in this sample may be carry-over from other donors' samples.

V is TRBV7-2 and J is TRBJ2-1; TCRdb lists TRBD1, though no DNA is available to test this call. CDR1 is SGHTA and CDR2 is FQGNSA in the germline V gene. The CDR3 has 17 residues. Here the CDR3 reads CASSLDLRVSPYNEQFF.

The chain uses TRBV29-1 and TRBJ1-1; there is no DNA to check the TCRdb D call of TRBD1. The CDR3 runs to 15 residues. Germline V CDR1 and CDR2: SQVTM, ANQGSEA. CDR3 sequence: CSAPSNRGSNTEAFF.

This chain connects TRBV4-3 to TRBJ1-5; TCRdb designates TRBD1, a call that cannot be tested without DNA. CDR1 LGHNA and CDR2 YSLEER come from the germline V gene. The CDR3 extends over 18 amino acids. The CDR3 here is CASSQDWGTGYSNQPQHF.

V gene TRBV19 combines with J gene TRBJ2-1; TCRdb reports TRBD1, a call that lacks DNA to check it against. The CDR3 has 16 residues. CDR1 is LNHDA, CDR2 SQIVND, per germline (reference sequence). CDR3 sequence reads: CASSIWYGGGYNEQFF.

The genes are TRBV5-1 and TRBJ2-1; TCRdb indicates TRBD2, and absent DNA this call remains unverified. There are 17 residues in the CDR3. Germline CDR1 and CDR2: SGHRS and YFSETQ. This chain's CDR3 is CASSTGTSGGSYNEQFF.

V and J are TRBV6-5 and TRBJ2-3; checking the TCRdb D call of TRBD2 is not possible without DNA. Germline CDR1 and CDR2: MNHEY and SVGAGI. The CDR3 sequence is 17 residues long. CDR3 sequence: CASSYSMAGASTDTQYF.

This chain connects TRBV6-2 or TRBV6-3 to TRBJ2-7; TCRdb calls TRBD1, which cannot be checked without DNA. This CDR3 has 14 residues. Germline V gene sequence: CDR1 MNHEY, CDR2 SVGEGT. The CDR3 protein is CASGSGTGAYEQYF.

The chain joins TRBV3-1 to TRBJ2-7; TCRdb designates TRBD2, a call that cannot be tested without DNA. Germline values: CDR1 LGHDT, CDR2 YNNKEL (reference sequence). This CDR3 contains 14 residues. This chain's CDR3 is CASSHRWGENEQYF.

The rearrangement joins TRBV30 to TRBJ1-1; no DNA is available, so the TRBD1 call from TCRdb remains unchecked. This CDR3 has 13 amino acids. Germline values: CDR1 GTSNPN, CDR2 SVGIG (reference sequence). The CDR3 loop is CAWGSGANTEAFF. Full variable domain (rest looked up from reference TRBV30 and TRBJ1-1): SQTIHQWPATLVQPVGSPLSLECTVEGTSNPNLYWYRQAAGRGLQLLFYSVGIGQISSEVPQNLSASRPQDRQFILSSKKLLLSDSGFYLCAWGSGANTEAFFGQGTRLTVV.

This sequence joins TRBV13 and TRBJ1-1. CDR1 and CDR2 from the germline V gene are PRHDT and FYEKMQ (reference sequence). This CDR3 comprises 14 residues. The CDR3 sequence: CASSPYLQNTEAFF.